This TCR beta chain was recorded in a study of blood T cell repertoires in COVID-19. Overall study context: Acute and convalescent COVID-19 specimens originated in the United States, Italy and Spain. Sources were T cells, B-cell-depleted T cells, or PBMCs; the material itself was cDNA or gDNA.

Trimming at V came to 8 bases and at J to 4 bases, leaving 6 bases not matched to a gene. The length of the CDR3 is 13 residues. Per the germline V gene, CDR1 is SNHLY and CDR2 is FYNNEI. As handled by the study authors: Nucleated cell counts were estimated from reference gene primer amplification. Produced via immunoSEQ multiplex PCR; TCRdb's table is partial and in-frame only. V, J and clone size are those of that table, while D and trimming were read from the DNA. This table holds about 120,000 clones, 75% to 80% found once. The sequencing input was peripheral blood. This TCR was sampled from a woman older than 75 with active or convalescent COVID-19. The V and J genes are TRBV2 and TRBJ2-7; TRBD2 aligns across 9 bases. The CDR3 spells CASLSSGMYEQYF. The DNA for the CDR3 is TGTGCCAGCCTTTCTAGCGGGATGTACGAGCAGTACTTC.